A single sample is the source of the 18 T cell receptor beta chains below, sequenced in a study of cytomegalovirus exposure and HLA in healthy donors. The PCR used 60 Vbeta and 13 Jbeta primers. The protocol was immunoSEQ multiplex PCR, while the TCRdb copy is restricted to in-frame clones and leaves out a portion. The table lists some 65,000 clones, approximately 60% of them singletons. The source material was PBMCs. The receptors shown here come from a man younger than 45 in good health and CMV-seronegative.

For the CDR3, the DNA is TGTGCCAGCAGTGACAATAGCGGGGGGGCGCGCGATGAGCAGTTCTTC. Translated: CASSDNSGGARDEQFF. V gene TRBV25-1 combines with J gene TRBJ2-1, with 11 bases fitting TRBD2. Germline V CDR1 and CDR2: MGHDK, SYGVNS. The CDR3 is 16 residues long. The V and J ends lost 3 bases and 8 bases, in that order; junction bases with no gene match: 9.

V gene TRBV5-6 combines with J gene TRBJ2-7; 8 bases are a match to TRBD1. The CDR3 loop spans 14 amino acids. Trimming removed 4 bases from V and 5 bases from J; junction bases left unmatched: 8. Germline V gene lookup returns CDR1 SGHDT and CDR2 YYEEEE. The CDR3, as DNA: TGTGCCAGCAGCGGCAGGGGGCGCGGGAACGAGCAGTACTTC. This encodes CASSGRGRGNEQYF.

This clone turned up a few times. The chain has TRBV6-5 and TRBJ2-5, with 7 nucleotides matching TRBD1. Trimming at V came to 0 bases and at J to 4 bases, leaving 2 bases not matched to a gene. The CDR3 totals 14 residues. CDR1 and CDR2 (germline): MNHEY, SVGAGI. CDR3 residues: CASSYSRGSETQYF. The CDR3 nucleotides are TGTGCCAGCAGTTACTCCAGGGGGTCAGAGACCCAGTACTTC.

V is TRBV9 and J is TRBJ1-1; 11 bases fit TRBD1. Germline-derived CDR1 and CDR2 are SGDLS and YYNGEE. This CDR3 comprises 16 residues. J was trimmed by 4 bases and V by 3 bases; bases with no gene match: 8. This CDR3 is CASSAAGTGGITEAFF. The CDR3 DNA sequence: TGTGCCAGCAGCGCTGCCGGGACAGGGGGTATCACTGAAGCTTTCTTT.

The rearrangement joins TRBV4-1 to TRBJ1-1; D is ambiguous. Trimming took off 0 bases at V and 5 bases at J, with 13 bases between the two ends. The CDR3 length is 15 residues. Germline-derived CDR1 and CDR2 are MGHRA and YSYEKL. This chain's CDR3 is CASSQEPPGGTEAFF. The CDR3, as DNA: TGCGCCAGCAGCCAAGAACCCCCAGGCGGGACTGAAGCTTTCTTT.

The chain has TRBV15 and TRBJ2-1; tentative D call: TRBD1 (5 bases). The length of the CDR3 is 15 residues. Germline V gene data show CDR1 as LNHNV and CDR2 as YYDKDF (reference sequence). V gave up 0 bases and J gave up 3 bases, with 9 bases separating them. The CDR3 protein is CATSREAQGYNEQFF. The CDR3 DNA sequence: TGTGCCACCAGCAGAGAGGCGCAGGGCTACAATGAGCAGTTCTTC.

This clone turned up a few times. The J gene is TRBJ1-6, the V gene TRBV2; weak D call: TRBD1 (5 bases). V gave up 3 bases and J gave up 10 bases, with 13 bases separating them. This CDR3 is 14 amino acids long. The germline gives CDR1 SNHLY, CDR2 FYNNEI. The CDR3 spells CASSEGGHRSPLHF. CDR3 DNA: TGTGCCAGCAGTGAGGGGGGTCATCGGTCACCCCTCCACTTT.

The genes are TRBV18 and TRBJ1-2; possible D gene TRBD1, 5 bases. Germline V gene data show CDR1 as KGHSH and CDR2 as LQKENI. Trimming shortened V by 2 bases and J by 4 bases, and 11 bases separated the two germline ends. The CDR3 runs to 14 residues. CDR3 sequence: CASSPKGRSYGYTF. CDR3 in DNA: TGTGCCAGCTCACCAAAGGGGAGGAGCTATGGCTACACCTTC.

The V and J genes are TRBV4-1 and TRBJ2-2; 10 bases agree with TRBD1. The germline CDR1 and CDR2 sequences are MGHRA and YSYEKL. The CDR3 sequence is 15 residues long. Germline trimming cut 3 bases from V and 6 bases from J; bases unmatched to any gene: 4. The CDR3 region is CASSHRTGGAGELFF. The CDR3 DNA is TGCGCCAGCAGCCACAGGACAGGGGGTGCCGGGGAGCTGTTTTTT.

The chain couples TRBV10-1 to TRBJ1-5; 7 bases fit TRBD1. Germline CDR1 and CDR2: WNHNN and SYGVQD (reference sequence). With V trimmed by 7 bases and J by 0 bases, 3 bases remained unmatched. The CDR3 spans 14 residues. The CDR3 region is CASIGGHSNQPQHF. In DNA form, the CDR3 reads TGCGCCAGCATAGGGGGCCATAGCAATCAGCCCCAGCATTTT.

CDR3 in DNA: TGCGCCAGCAGCCAAGATGGAGGAACAGGGGGCTTCTCACCCCTCCACTTT. Its translation is CASSQDGGTGGFSPLHF. The V call is TRBV4-1, the J call TRBJ1-6, with 9 bases identical to TRBD1. The CDR3 is made up of 17 amino acids. Looked up from germline, CDR1 is MGHRA and CDR2 is YSYEKL. Trimming took 0 bases from V and 10 from J; bases not matched to a gene: 10.

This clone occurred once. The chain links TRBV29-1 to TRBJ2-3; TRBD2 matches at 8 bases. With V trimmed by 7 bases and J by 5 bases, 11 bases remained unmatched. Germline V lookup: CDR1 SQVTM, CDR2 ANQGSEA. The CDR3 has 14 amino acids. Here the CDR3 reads CSASSGGRGDTQYF. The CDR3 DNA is TGCAGCGCCTCCAGCGGGGGAAGGGGAGATACGCAGTATTTT.

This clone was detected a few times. The CDR3 sequence: CASSFRQPNQPQHF. The CDR3 region has the DNA TGTGCCAGCAGCTTTCGACAGCCGAATCAGCCCCAGCATTTT. The V call is TRBV5-6, the J call TRBJ1-5; perhaps TRBD1 as D (5 bases). The V gene's germline CDR1 is SGHDT and CDR2 YYEEEE. Trimming removed 2 bases from V and 4 bases from J, with 10 bases in between. The CDR3 sequence is 14 residues long.

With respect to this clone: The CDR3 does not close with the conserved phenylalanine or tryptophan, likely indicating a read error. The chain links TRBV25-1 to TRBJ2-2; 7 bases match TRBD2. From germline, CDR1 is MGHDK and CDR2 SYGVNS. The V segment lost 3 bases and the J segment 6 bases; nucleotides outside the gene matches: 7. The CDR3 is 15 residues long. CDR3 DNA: TGTGCCAGCAGTGACCCGACTAGCCCGGCCGGGGAGCTGTTTGTT. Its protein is CASSDPTSPAGELFV.

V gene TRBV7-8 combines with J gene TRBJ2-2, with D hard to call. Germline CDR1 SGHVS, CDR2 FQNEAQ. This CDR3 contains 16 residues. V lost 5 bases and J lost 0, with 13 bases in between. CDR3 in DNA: TGTGCCAGCAGCATACTACAACGTGCGAACACCGGGGAGCTGTTTTTT. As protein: CASSILQRANTGELFF.

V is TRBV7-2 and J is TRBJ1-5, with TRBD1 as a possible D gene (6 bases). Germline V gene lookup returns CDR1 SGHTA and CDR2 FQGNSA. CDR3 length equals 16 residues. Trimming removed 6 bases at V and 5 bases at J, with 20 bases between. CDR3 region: CASSPSGRGAYQPQHF. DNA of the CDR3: TGTGCCAGCAGTCCATCAGGCAGGGGCGCTTATCAGCCCCAGCATTTT.

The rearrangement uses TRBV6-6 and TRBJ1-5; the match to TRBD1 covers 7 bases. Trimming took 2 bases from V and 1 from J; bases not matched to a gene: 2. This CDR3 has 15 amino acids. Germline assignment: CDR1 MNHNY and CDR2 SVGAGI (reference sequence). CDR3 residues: CASSYGTVSNQPQHF. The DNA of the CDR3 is TGTGCCAGCAGTTACGGGACAGTGAGCAATCAGCCCCAGCATTTT.

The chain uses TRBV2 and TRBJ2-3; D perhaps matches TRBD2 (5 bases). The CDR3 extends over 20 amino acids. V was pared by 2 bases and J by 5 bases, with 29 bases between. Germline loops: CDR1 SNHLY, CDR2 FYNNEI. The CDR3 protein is CASSEYSPLQTTLHIDTQYF. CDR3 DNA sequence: TGTGCCAGCAGTGAATACTCCCCGTTGCAGACTACCCTCCACATAGATACGCAGTATTTT.